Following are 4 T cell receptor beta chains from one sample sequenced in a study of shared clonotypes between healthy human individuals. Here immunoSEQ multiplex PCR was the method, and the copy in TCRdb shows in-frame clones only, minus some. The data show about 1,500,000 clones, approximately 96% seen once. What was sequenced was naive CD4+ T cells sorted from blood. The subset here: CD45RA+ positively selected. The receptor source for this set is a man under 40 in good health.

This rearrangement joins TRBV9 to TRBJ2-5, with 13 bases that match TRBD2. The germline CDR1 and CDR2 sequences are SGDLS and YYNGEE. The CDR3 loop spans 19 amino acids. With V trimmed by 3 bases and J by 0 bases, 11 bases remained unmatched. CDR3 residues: CASSAPGGTSGKYQETQYF. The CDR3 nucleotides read TGTGCCAGCAGCGCTCCCGGGGGGACTAGCGGGAAGTACCAAGAGACCCAGTACTTC.

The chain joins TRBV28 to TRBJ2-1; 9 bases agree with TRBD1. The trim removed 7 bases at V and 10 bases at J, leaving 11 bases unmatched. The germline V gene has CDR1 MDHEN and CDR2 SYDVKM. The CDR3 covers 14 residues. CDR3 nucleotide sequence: TGTGCCAGCACCACGAGCGACAGGGGGGGGGAGCAGTTCTTC. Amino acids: CASTTSDRGGEQFF. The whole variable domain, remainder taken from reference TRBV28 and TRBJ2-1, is DVKVTQSSRYLVKRTGEKVFLECVQDMDHENMFWYRQDPGLGLRLIYFSYDVKMKEKGDIPEGYSVSREKKERFSLILESASTNQTSMYLCASTTSDRGGEQFFGPGTRLTVL.

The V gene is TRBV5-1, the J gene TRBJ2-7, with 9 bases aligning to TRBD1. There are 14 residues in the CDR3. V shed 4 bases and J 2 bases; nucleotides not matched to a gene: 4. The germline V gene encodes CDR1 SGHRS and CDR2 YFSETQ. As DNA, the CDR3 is TGCGCCAGCAGCCCCGGGACAGGGCCCTACGAGCAGTACTTC. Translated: CASSPGTGPYEQYF.

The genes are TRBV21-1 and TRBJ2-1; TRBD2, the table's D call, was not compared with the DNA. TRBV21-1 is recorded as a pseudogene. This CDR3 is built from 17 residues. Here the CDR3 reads CASSPTRTRGTKNEQFF. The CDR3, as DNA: TGTGCCAGCAGCCCAACCCGGACGCGGGGTACTAAGAATGAGCAGTTCTTC.